The 26 T cell receptor beta chains below all came from one sample that was sequenced in a study of T cell responses to AZD1222 COVID-19 vaccine. TCRdb's table, derived via immunoSEQ multiplex PCR, lists solely in-frame clones and lacks some. The table shows some 120,000 clones, with just under 95% occurring only once. The sample consisted of peripheral blood, taken on day 0 of AZD1222 vaccination. These receptors were taken from an adult in good health.

Here the CDR3 reads CASIGGMNTEAFF. The CDR3 nucleotides read TGTGCCAGCATCGGGGGCATGAACACTGAAGCTTTCTTT. The rearrangement links TRBV12-3 or TRBV12-4 to TRBJ1-1, with a tentative D call TRBD1 (6 bases). The CDR3 extends over 13 amino acids. Between the trimmed V and J ends, which lost 7 bases and 0 bases, there was a span of 9 bases.

The rearrangement joins TRBV18 to TRBJ1-3, with 8 nucleotides matching TRBD1. The V gene's germline CDR1 is KGHSH and CDR2 LQKENI. The CDR3 runs to 14 residues. J was trimmed by 5 bases and V by 3 bases; bases with no gene match: 3. CDR3 sequence reads: CASSPGDRRNTIYF. The DNA for the CDR3 is TGTGCCAGCTCACCTGGGGACAGGCGAAACACCATATATTTT.

V usage is TRBV6-2 or TRBV6-3 and J usage is TRBJ1-5; D call uncertain. CDR3 length: 15 amino acids. The V gene's germline CDR1 is MNHEY and CDR2 SVGEGT. Trimming shortened V by 4 bases and J by 2 bases, and 12 bases separated the two germline ends. The CDR3 nucleotides are TGTGCCAGCAGTTTCTTGGACCGAGGCAATCAGCCCCAGCATTTT. Amino acids: CASSFLDRGNQPQHF.

The chain is built from TRBV11-2 and TRBJ2-7; 14 bases align to TRBD2. The CDR3 loop spans 17 amino acids. From germline, CDR1 is SGHAT and CDR2 FQNNGV. After removal of 5 bases from V and 2 bases from J, the junction contained 8 bases not matched to a gene. The CDR3 coding sequence is TGTGCCAGCAGCCCCGGGACTAGCGGGAGCCTACCCTACGAGCAGTACTTC. It codes for CASSPGTSGSLPYEQYF.

This clone has only a few counts. The rearrangement uses TRBV5-1 and TRBJ1-1; D call uncertain. This CDR3 has 14 residues. Trimming shortened V by 0 bases and J by 4 bases, and 10 bases separated the two germline ends. Germline V gene lookup returns CDR1 SGHRS and CDR2 YFSETQ. The CDR3 protein is CASSLVAGSTEAFF. CDR3 sequence (DNA): TGCGCCAGCAGCTTGGTAGCAGGATCCACTGAAGCTTTCTTT.

This clone was recorded only once. The rearrangement uses TRBV24-1 and TRBJ2-3, with 9 bases that match TRBD2. Germline CDR1 is KGHDR and CDR2 is SFDVKD. J was trimmed by 4 bases and V by 7 bases; bases with no gene match: 14. The CDR3 is 17 residues long. This chain's CDR3 is CATRERTGVAGADTQYF. The CDR3 DNA reads as TGTGCCACCAGGGAACGAACAGGGGTAGCGGGAGCAGATACGCAGTATTTT.

The chain combines TRBV30 with TRBJ1-5; no definite D call. Germline CDR1 and CDR2: GTSNPN and SVGIG (reference sequence). Trimming shortened V by 1 base and J by 1 base, and 5 bases separated the two germline ends. CDR3 length equals 13 residues. Here the CDR3 reads CAWSGGSNQPQHF. The CDR3 DNA reads TGTGCCTGGAGTGGAGGCAGCAATCAGCCCCAGCATTTT.

V and J are TRBV19 and TRBJ2-3, with TRBD2 matching over 12 bases. Trimming cost V 1 base and J 6 bases; bases outside gene matches: 5. The CDR3 spans 16 residues. The V gene's germline CDR1 is LNHDA and CDR2 SQIVND (reference sequence). The CDR3 bases are TGTGCCAGTAGTATAGTCGGACTAGCGGGAAGTGATACGCAGTATTTT. It codes for CASSIVGLAGSDTQYF.

This clone occurred once. This rearrangement joins TRBV6-2 or TRBV6-3 to TRBJ1-5; the match to TRBD1 covers 7 bases. After removal of 2 bases from V and 2 bases from J, the junction contained 15 bases not matched to a gene. Germline V gene lookup returns CDR1 MNHEY and CDR2 SVGEGT. There are 19 residues in the CDR3. This CDR3 is CASSYSLGQYQRGNQPQHF. The DNA of the CDR3 is TGTGCCAGCAGTTACAGTTTGGGACAGTACCAACGCGGCAATCAGCCCCAGCATTTT.

V is TRBV7-9 and J is TRBJ1-1; D gene uncertain. Germline assignment: CDR1 SEHNR and CDR2 FQNEAQ (reference sequence). Trimming pared 0 bases from V and 1 base from J, leaving 3 bases between. This CDR3 region has 13 residues. The CDR3 here is CASSLAWNTEAFF. The CDR3 DNA is TGTGCCAGCAGCTTAGCCTGGAACACTGAAGCTTTCTTT.

This chain connects TRBV27 to TRBJ2-7, with 11 bases aligning to TRBD2. CDR3 size: 14 residues. V shed 7 bases, J shed 5 bases, and the junction held 7 bases outside the gene matches. Germline V lookup: CDR1 MNHEY, CDR2 SMNVEV (reference sequence). The CDR3 protein is CASTQLAGAHEQYF. As DNA, the CDR3 is TGTGCCAGCACCCAACTAGCGGGAGCCCACGAGCAGTACTTC.

The chain recombines TRBV18 with TRBJ2-7, with D unclear. CDR3 size: 18 residues. V gave up 3 bases and J gave up 3 bases, with 24 bases separating them. Germline V CDR1 and CDR2: KGHSH, LQKENI. This chain's CDR3 is CASSPDLQRFSQGYEQYF. The DNA for the CDR3 is TGTGCCAGCTCACCGGACCTTCAGAGGTTCTCACAAGGCTACGAGCAGTACTTC.

The CDR3 reads CAWKSPPGGNQPQHF. DNA for the CDR3: TGTGCCTGGAAGAGTCCACCCGGGGGAAATCAGCCCCAGCATTTT. The chain joins TRBV30 to TRBJ1-5; a possible D gene is TRBD1 (5 bases). From germline, CDR1 is GTSNPN and CDR2 SVGIG (reference sequence). The length of the CDR3 is 15 residues. V was cut by 4 bases and J by 4 bases, with 17 bases left in between.

The V call is TRBV2, the J call TRBJ2-3; D unresolved. Between the trimmed V and J ends, which lost 3 bases and 4 bases, there was a span of 11 bases. This CDR3 has 14 residues. The germline V gene has CDR1 SNHLY and CDR2 FYNNEI. CDR3 sequence reads: CASSEVISSDTQYF. CDR3 bases: TGTGCCAGCAGTGAGGTAATCTCCTCAGATACGCAGTATTTT.

The chain uses TRBV4-2 and TRBJ1-4, with TRBD1 as a possible D gene (6 bases). CDR1 LGHNA and CDR2 YNFKEQ come from the germline V gene. Trimming cost V 5 bases and J 8 bases, with 21 bases left between them. The CDR3 is made up of 16 amino acids. The CDR3 sequence is CASSSPGAGGREKLFF. As DNA, the CDR3 is TGTGCCAGCAGCTCCCCGGGGGCCGGGGGTCGGGAAAAACTGTTTTTT.

The V call is TRBV30, the J call TRBJ1-5; the D is unclear. This CDR3 is built from 14 residues. The germline V gene has CDR1 GTSNPN and CDR2 SVGIG (reference sequence). The germline V and J ends were trimmed by 3 bases and 0 bases, with 9 bases remaining between them. The CDR3 reads CAWSADISNQPQHF. The CDR3, as DNA: TGTGCCTGGAGCGCCGACATTAGCAATCAGCCCCAGCATTTT.

V gene TRBV14 combines with J gene TRBJ2-5; 7 positions agree with TRBD1. Germline CDR1 and CDR2: SGHDN and FVKESK. J lost 5 bases, V lost 0 bases, and 18 bases had no gene match. The CDR3 has 19 residues. Written as DNA, the CDR3 is TGTGCCAGCAGCCAAGATTGGATCCGACAGGGCGAACGGATGGAGACCCAGTACTTC. Protein product: CASSQDWIRQGERMETQYF.

The rearrangement links TRBV7-9 to TRBJ1-6; no clear D. Trimming pared 0 bases from V and 6 bases from J, leaving 18 bases between. The CDR3 runs to 18 residues. In germline, CDR1 is SEHNR, CDR2 FQNEAQ (reference sequence). CDR3 DNA: TGTGCCAGCAGCTTAGCCGTTACAGAGGTCCATCTTAATTCACCCCTCCACTTT. Translating it yields CASSLAVTEVHLNSPLHF.

V is TRBV7-2 and J is TRBJ1-4, with TRBD1 as a possible D gene (5 bases). Trimming removed 3 bases at V and 8 bases at J, with 13 bases between. The germline CDR1 and CDR2 sequences are SGHTA and FQGNSA. The CDR3 extends over 14 amino acids. The CDR3 here is CASSLSGLNEKLFF. In DNA form, the CDR3 reads TGTGCCAGCAGCTTGTCAGGGTTGAACGAAAAACTGTTTTTT.

DNA of the CDR3: TGTGCCACCCGGAGTAGGGTATCTAGCGGGGGTCAAAACGAGCAGTACTTC. Translating gives CATRSRVSSGGQNEQYF. The V and J genes are TRBV27 and TRBJ2-7, with 10 bases that match TRBD2. This CDR3 comprises 17 residues. V shed 10 bases, J shed 5 bases, and the junction held 20 bases outside the gene matches. Germline V lookup: CDR1 MNHEY, CDR2 SMNVEV (reference sequence).

J is TRBJ2-2 and V is TRBV5-8, with D uncertain. Trimming took off 0 bases at V and 10 bases at J, with 13 bases between the two ends. This CDR3 region has 14 residues. Per the germline V gene, CDR1 is SGHTS and CDR2 is YDEGEE. CDR3 DNA sequence: TGTGCCAGCAGCTTGGTGGGAACATCTGAGGAGCTGTTTTTT. This codes for CASSLVGTSEELFF. The variable domain in full, completed from reference TRBV5-8 and TRBJ2-2, reads EAGVTQSPTHLIKTRGQQATLRCSPISGHTSVYWYQQALGLGLQFLLWYDEGEERNRGNFPPRFSGRQFPNYSSELNVNALELEDSALYLCASSLVGTSEELFFGEGSRLTVL.

Here the CDR3 reads CASKQGPNTEAFF. For the CDR3, the DNA is TGTGCCAGTAAACAGGGGCCGAACACTGAAGCTTTCTTT. The chain uses TRBV19 and TRBJ1-1; 7 nucleotides align to TRBD1. The ends lost 7 bases at V and 1 base at J; junction bases unmatched: 3. The germline V gene has CDR1 LNHDA and CDR2 SQIVND (reference sequence). The CDR3 extends over 13 amino acids. Full variable domain (remainder filled in from reference TRBV19 and TRBJ1-1): DGGITQSPKYLFRKEGQNVTLSCEQNLNHDAMYWYRQDPGQGLRLIYYSQIVNDFQKGDIAEGYSVSREKKESFPLTVTSAQKNPTAFYLCASKQGPNTEAFFGQGTRLTVV.

This clone was detected once. The chain couples TRBV10-3 to TRBJ1-1; D gene uncertain. Trimming pared 10 bases from V and 3 bases from J, leaving 18 bases between. The germline V gene has CDR1 ENHRY and CDR2 SYGVKD. This CDR3 spans 14 amino acids. In DNA, the CDR3 is TGTGCCACTGCTGTCGCAGGTTGGGACACTGAAGCTTTCTTT. It translates to CATAVAGWDTEAFF.

The rearrangement uses TRBV2 and TRBJ1-2; the match to TRBD1 covers 9 bases. The germline gives CDR1 SNHLY, CDR2 FYNNEI. CDR3 length: 15 amino acids. V was clipped by 4 bases and J by 6 bases; unmatched bases: 9. The CDR3 loop is CASSAPTGGRHGYTF. CDR3 DNA sequence: TGTGCCAGCAGTGCTCCTACAGGGGGCAGGCATGGCTACACCTTC.

The chain joins TRBV5-1 to TRBJ1-1, with a possible D match to TRBD1 (6 bases). The ends were cut back, 0 bases at V and 10 bases at J, with 13 bases in the middle. This CDR3 is 13 amino acids long. Germline lookup yields CDR1 SGHRS and CDR2 YFSETQ. CDR3 sequence: CASSLGGGDGAFF. Written as DNA, the CDR3 is TGCGCCAGCAGCTTGGGTGGGGGCGACGGAGCTTTCTTT.

J is TRBJ2-2 and V is TRBV30, with 8 positions matching TRBD2. This CDR3 is 13 amino acids long. Germline CDR1 GTSNPN, CDR2 SVGIG (reference sequence). V lost 4 bases, J lost 13 bases, and 11 bases stayed unmatched. For the CDR3, the DNA is TGTGCCTGGATGACGGGAGGGCCGTCTGGGCTGTTTTTT. Translating gives CAWMTGGPSGLFF. Drawing the rest from reference TRBV30 and TRBJ2-2, the complete variable domain is SQTIHQWPATLVQPVGSPLSLECTVEGTSNPNLYWYRQAAGRGLQLLFYSVGIGQISSEVPQNLSASRPQDRQFILSSKKLLLSDSGFYLCAWMTGGPSGLFFGEGSRLTVL.